This entry is about one T cell receptor beta chain. The V end lost 8 bases, the J end lost 0 bases, and 5 bases lay between the germline ends. The CDR3 runs 12 residues. Germline values: CDR1 SNHLY, CDR2 FYNNEI. The data originate from a study of blood T cell repertoires in COVID-19. Only in-frame clones appear in the TCRdb table, and some are missing; sequencing was by immunoSEQ multiplex PCR. The data show about 230,000 clones, with approximately 87% seen just once and under 3% held by the top ten. This TCR derives from a woman in her 70s with active or convalescent COVID-19. V gene TRBV2 combines with J gene TRBJ1-3; D remains ambiguous. Specimen: peripheral blood. The CDR3 coding sequence is TGTGCCAGCTTCTACTCTGGAAACACCATATATTTT. It encodes CASFYSGNTIYF.